This TCR beta chain is from a study of blood T cell repertoires in COVID-19. The length of the CDR3 is 15 residues. Germline assignment: CDR1 LNHDA and CDR2 SQIVND (reference sequence). Trimming cost V 4 bases and J 7 bases; bases outside gene matches: 12. Original processing methods: Reference gene primer amplification gave estimated nucleated cell counts. The protocol was immunoSEQ multiplex PCR, while the TCRdb copy is restricted to in-frame clones and leaves out a portion. Clonal size and the V and J genes are those of that table, whereas D and trimming came from the DNA. The profile shows roughly 190,000 clones, approximately 91% of them singletons.

The J gene is TRBJ2-5, the V gene TRBV19; 7 positions agree with TRBD1. The clonotype was recovered from a woman in her 40s who had recovered from COVID-19. The sequencing sample was made of peripheral blood. The CDR3 nucleotides read TGTGCCAGTAGTAGTTTGACAGGGAGTTCGGGGACCCAGTACTTC. It specifies CASSSLTGSSGTQYF.